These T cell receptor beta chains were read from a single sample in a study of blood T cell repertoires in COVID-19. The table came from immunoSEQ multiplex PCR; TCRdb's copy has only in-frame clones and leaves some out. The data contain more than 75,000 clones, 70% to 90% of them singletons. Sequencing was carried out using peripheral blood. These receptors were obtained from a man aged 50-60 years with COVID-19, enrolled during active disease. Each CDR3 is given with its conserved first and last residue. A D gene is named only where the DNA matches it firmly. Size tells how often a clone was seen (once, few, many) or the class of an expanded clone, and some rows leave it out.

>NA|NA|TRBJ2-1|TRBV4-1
TGCGCCAGCAGCCTGACAGGAGCCTTCTCCTACAATGAGCAGTTCTTC
CASSLTGAFSYNEQFF
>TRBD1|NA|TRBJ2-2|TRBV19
TGTGCCAGTAGTATGGGACAGACCGGGGAGCTGTTTTTT
CASSMGQTGELFF
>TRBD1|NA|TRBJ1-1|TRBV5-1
TGCGCCAGCAGCTACATGACAGGGGGCTTTGAAGCTTTCTTT
CASSYMTGGFEAFF
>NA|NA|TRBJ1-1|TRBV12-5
TGTGCTAGTGGTTTGAGTTTAGCGAGCACTGAAGCTTTCTTT
CASGLSLASTEAFF
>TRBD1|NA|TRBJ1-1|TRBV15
TGTGCCACCAGCAGAGATCTCTGGACAGGGAACACTGAAGCTTTCTTT
CATSRDLWTGNTEAFF
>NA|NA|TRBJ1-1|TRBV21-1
TGTGCCAGCAGCAAAGCGCTTTCTGGGGACAGGGACGAGAGTGAAGCTTTCTTT
CASSKALSGDRDESEAFF
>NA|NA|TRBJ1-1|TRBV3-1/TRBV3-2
TGTGCCAGCAGACTATATGGGGAGGGCACTGAAGCTTTCTTT
CASRLYGEGTEAFF
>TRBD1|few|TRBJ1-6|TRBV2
TGTGCCAGCAGTGCCGAGGGGGCTGGCTCACCCCTCCACTTT
CASSAEGAGSPLHF
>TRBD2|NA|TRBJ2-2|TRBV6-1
TGTGCCAGCAGTGAAAATCGGGGGACTAGCGGGGAGCTGTTTTTT
CASSENRGTSGELFF
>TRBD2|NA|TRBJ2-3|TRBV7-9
TGTGCCAGCAGCCCCTGGAGCGGGGGGGCGGGCACAGATACGCAGTATTTT
CASSPWSGGAGTDTQYF
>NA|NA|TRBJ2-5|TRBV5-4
TGTGCCAGCAGCATCAGGGGCGGGGAGACCCAGTACTTC
CASSIRGGETQYF
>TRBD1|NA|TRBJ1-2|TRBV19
TGTGCCAGTACAAAGGGGGCGAGTGGCTACACCTTC
CASTKGASGYTF
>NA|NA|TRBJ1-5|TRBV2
TGTGCCAGCAGTGTGTGGCAATATAGCAATCAGCCCCAGCATTTT
CASSVWQYSNQPQHF
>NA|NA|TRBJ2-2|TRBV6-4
TGTGCCAGCAGCCCCAGGGGGAGCGGGGGCACCGGGGAGCTGTTTTTT
CASSPRGSGGTGELFF
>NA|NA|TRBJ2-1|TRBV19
TGTGCCAGTAGTATAATTCCTCCCTACAATGAGCAGTTCTTC
CASSIIPPYNEQFF
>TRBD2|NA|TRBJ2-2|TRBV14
TGTGCCAGCAGCTATATGACTAGCGGGGGAGAGAACACCGGGGAGCTGTTTTTT
CASSYMTSGGENTGELFF
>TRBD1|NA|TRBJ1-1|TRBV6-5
TGTGCCAGCATACAACAGGGGGGCACTGAAGCTTTCTTT
CASIQQGGTEAFF
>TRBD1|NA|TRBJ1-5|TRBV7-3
TGTGCCAGCAGCCCCAGGGACAGTAGCAATCAGCCCCAGCATTTT
CASSPRDSSNQPQHF
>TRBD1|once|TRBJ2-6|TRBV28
TGTGCCAGCAGTTCTCCCGGGACAGGGGTTGGGGCCAACGTCCTGACTTTC
CASSSPGTGVGANVLTF
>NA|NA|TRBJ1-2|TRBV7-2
TGTGCCAGCAGCTTAGCACAAAACTATGGCTACACCTTC
CASSLAQNYGYTF
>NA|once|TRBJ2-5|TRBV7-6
TGTGCCAGCAGCCCCCGGGTATCGGGTTTGGAGACCCAGTACTTC
CASSPRVSGLETQYF
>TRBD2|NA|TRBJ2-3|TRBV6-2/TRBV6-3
TGTGCCAGCAGTTACTACCAGCGGGGGGGTGCAGATACGCAGTATTTT
CASSYYQRGGADTQYF
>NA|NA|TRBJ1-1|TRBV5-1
TGCGCCAGCAGCTTGCATAGAAACACTGAAGCTTTCTTT
CASSLHRNTEAFF
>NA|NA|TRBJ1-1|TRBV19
TGTGCCAGTAGTATTCGGGGGAGTATGAACACTGAAGCTTTCTTT
CASSIRGSMNTEAFF
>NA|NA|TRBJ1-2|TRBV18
TGTGCCAGCTCACCCAAGGGGGTAAAGGGTAACTATGGCTACACCTTC
CASSPKGVKGNYGYTF
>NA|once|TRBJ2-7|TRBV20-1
TGCAGTGCTACCCCCGGTCGGGAGCAGTACTTC
CSATPGREQYF
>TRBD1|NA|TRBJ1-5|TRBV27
TGTGCCAGCAGTTTCGGGACAGGGAATCAGCCCCAGCATTTT
CASSFGTGNQPQHF
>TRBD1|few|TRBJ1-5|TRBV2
TGTGCCAGCAGTTCTCAGGGGGCTTCTAGCAATCAGCCCCAGCATTTT
CASSSQGASSNQPQHF
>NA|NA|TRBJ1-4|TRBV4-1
TGCGCCAGCAGCCAAGACAGGGGAAGAAAGAAACTGTTTTTT
CASSQDRGRKKLFF
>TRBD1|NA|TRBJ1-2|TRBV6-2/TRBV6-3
TGTGCCAGCAGTTACTACCGACAGGGCGCCCAGTGGGACTATGGCTACACCTTC
CASSYYRQGAQWDYGYTF
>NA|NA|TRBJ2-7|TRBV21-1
TGTGCCAGCAGCAACTTCGGGCAGTACTTC
CASSNFGQYF
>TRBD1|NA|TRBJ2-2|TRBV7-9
TGTGCCAGCAGTCCAGGGGGCGCGGTCACCGGGGAGCTGTTTTTT
CASSPGGAVTGELFF
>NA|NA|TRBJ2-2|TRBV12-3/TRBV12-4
TGTGCCAGACCGACGGAGTCCGGGGAGCTGTTTTTT
CARPTESGELFF
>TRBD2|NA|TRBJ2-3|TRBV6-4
TGTGCCAGCAGTGAGACGGCGGGGGTAAACACAGATACGCAGTATTTT
CASSETAGVNTDTQYF
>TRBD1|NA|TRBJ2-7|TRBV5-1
TGCGCCAGCACTGTCCGGGACAGGGGAGGAGGTGAGCAGTACTTC
CASTVRDRGGGEQYF
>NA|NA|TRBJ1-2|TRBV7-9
TGTGCCAGCAGTGCCCCGCAGAACTATGGCTACACCTTC
CASSAPQNYGYTF
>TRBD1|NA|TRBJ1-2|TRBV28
TGTGCCAGCAGTTTGGGGGACAGGGTGGACTATGGCTACACCTTC
CASSLGDRVDYGYTF
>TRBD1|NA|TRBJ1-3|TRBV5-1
TGCGCCAGCAGCACTACGGACAGGGCAAACACCATATATTTT
CASSTTDRANTIYF
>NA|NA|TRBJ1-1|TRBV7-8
TGTGCCAGCAGCTCAATCGGACAGCGAGCCAACACTGAAGCTTTCTTT
CASSSIGQRANTEAFF
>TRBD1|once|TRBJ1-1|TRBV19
TGTGCCAGTAGTATGGAGGACAGGGGGACTGAAGCTTTCTTT
CASSMEDRGTEAFF
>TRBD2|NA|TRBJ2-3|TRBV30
TGTGCCTTAGAGGTAGCGGGCAGCACAGATACGCAGTATTTT
CALEVAGSTDTQYF
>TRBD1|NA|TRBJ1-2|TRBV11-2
TGTGCCAGCAGCCCAGGGGGCGCGTATGAGGCTATGCGCTACACCTTC
CASSPGGAYEAMRYTF
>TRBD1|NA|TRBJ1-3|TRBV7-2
TGTGCCAGCAGCCAGAACAGGGGGCTTATCTCTGGAAACACCATATATTTT
CASSQNRGLISGNTIYF
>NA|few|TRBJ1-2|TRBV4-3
TGCGCCAGCAGCCAAGATCGGGGGTTCAGCTATGGCTACACCTTC
CASSQDRGFSYGYTF
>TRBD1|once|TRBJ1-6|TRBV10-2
TGCGCCAGCAGCCGAACTCCGACAGGGACTAATTCACCCCTCCACTTT
CASSRTPTGTNSPLHF
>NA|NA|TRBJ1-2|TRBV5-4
TGTGCCAGCAGCCCAGGACAGTTTAACTATGGCTACACCTTC
CASSPGQFNYGYTF
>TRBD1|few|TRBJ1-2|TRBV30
TGTGCCTGGAGGATGAAGGACAGGCCCTATGGCTACACCTTC
CAWRMKDRPYGYTF
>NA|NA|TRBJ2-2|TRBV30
TGTGCCTGGGCGCCGGGACACCCCACCGGGGAGCTGTTTTTT
CAWAPGHPTGELFF
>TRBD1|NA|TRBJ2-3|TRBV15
TGTGCCACCAGCAGAGGAGACAGGGGGGGCACAGATACGCAGTATTTT
CATSRGDRGGTDTQYF